This T cell receptor beta chain was identified during a study of T cell responses to AZD1222 COVID-19 vaccine. Note on this clone: Its specificity is not known.

The repertoire was sequenced with immunoSEQ multiplex PCR; TCRdb's copy has only in-frame clones and lacks some. The repertoire holds 250,000 to 300,000 clones, with about 94% as singletons. The germline CDR1 and CDR2 sequences are WSHSY and SAAADI. CDR3 length: 14 residues. V was trimmed by 4 bases and J by 7 bases, leaving 14 bases between them. Study-level findings and limits: Repertoires were obtained only post-peak T cell response. Baseline antibody screening turned up just six or seven seropositive AZD1222 recipients. Compared with day 0, the breadth and depth of the Spike-specific TCR repertoire rose significantly after two doses of AZD1222. The donor cohort was predominantly white British with a female majority, and clonal diversity may have been underestimated.

This receptor was taken from an adult who received the AZD1222 COVID-19 vaccine. The input for sequencing was peripheral blood, taken 28 days after the second AZD1222 dose. V is TRBV10-2 and J is TRBJ1-5, with D tentatively TRBD1 (5 bases). CDR3 DNA sequence: TGCGCCAGCAGTGGAGGGGATGCTTGGCAGCCCCAGCATTTT. Protein sequence: CASSGGDAWQPQHF.